The entry that follows covers one T cell receptor (beta chain) sequence. This clone was counted a single time. Its antigen has not been determined. Per-nucleotide qualities are absent, and no much larger clonotype sits a single base away. Including cysteine and phenylalanine, the CDR3 has 15 amino acids. The DNA shown is the 45-base CDR3, in frame from base 1. The V and J ends are trimmed by 4 bases and 5 bases, leaving 18 bases between them. The germline V gene (reference sequence) specifies SGHNT as CDR1 and YYREEE as CDR2. The data originate from a study of blood T cell repertoires in COVID-19 (dated by TCRdb to the early 2020s). With regard to the full study: Samples from collaborators originated in the United States, Italy and Spain and spanned both the acute and convalescent phases of COVID-19. The prospective study material was composed of cDNA or gDNA derived from T cells, B-cell-depleted T cells, or PBMCs. Subjects who had been exposed to COVID-19, were actively infected with it, or had recovered from it provided the deeply sampled blood TCRbeta repertoires that made up the dataset. A freely available public database, intended as a resource for researchers studying the immune response to SARS-CoV-2, is where the repertoires were released. Samples were obtained from the ongoing ImmuneRACE study (first 160 participants) and from 1,200 or so subjects provided by 6 global collaborators. The sample metadata nearly always contained a de-identified subject ID, COVID-19 status, age in years and sex. Where available, HLA class I and class II types were obtained from metadata supplied by the sample provider rather than from assay-based typing. Overall study results and their limits: How much clinical and demographic metadata was included differed by source and by participant, and the metadata was provided uncurated.

TCRbeta CDR3 regions were amplified from genomic DNA by means of the immunoSEQ Assay, a bias-controlled multiplex PCR. Processing in the source paper ran as follows. Within the assay, amplification of reference gene primers was used to estimate how many nucleated cells each sample contained. To quantify the absolute abundance of each unique TCRbeta CDR3 rearrangement, sequence reads were collapsed and filtered. For each sample, productive Simpson clonality was calculated as the square root of Simpson's diversity index over productive rearrangements. The clones in this table, taken by TCRdb from immuneACCESS, are in-frame only. Not every clone is retained; where verified, under half of the shortfall comes from an unresolved V gene, and the cause of the rest is unknown. D and trimming were read from the DNA, whereas the V and J calls and clone size are those reported in that table. The sample contains around 200,000 clones, 80% to 90% of them found a single time. The ten largest clones represent around 18% of the sample.

Each collaborating institution followed its own protocols to collect whole blood in K2EDTA tubes. For TCRbeta analysis, collaborators shipped samples as frozen whole blood, isolated PBMCs, or DNA extracted from either of those sample types. The sequence is built from TRBV5-4 and TRBJ1-1; confidence is insufficient to name the D gene. The specimen sequenced was peripheral blood. This receptor was identified in a woman of 80 years or more with active or convalescent COVID-19. The CDR3 corresponds to CASSPLMGGNTEAFF. The DNA sequence follows: TGTGCCAGCAGCCCCCTGATGGGCGGGAATACTGAAGCTTTCTTT.